This TCR beta chain was captured by sequencing in a study of regulatory T cells in long-lasting Graves disease. The CDR3 totals 17 residues. Losses at the gene ends were 0 bases for V and 8 bases for J; bases not matched to a gene: 9. The germline CDR1 and CDR2 sequences are SGDLS and YYNGEE. CDR3-region Arm-PCR and iRepertoire HTBI primers produced the TCR beta libraries. TCRdb passed the multiplex PCR reads through MiXCR, listing each CDR3 protein once. The sample lists 200,000 to 250,000 distinct CDR3 sequences; around a fifth were seen once. Study-wide results and limits: Persistent cases favored TRBV28, TRBJ1-2 and TRBJ2-5.

Time point given: newly diagnosed GD, antithyroid drugs for less than 3 months. From RNA extracted from PBMCs, the TCR library was made. A note on this clonotype: What it binds is unknown.

These records were also assigned to another study, of T cells in Graves' hyperthyroidism and ophthalmopathy. Per that paper: Among the patients, aged 18 to 65, hyperthyroidism was newly diagnosed and had lasted under 2 months. Primed by the HTBI set, a first-round RT-PCR was run on the TCR CDR3.

This clonotype originated in a woman aged 30 to 39 with Graves disease. The sample consisted of peripheral blood mononuclear cells (PBMCs), taken at new diagnosis, from a patient treated with antithyroid drugs. This sequence joins TRBV9 and TRBJ2-1, with TRBD1 matching over 12 bases. The CDR3 DNA follows: TGTGCCAGCAGCGTAGAGGTCGGGACAGGGGGCCTAGATGAGCAGTTCTTC. It encodes CASSVEVGTGGLDEQFF.